The 29 T cell receptor beta chains given below trace back to one sample, sequenced in a study of T-cell memory formation after mild COVID-19. TCRdb ran MiXCR on the 5' RACE reads and lists one entry per CDR3 protein. The data hold about 470,000 distinct CDR3 sequences, with about 23% observed a single time. Sequencing was performed on PBMCs or a T cell subset sorted from them (not recorded which). All receptors come from an adult woman who had mild COVID-19 (a few samples of this study predate the infection). Cell type and time point are not known.

The chain recombines TRBV27 with TRBJ2-6, with TRBD1 identical over 7 bases. Germline V gene lookup returns CDR1 MNHEY and CDR2 SMNVEV (reference sequence). The CDR3 sequence is 16 residues long. The ends lost 6 bases at V and 6 bases at J; junction bases unmatched: 11. Written as DNA, the CDR3 is TGTGCCAGCAGGAGGGACAGTTGGTTACCGGCCAACGTCCTGACTTTC. It codes for CASRRDSWLPANVLTF.

Many counts were recorded for this clonotype. In DNA, the CDR3 is TGTGCCAGCAGTTCTAACCAGGGGAGGTATGGCTACACCTTC. Residues: CASSSNQGRYGYTF. The chain couples TRBV12-3 or TRBV12-4 to TRBJ1-2; possible D gene TRBD1, 6 bases. V was trimmed by 4 bases and J by 5 bases, leaving 14 bases between them. This CDR3 region has 14 residues.

The chain uses TRBV20-1 and TRBJ1-2; no clear D gene. Between the trimmed V and J ends, which lost 1 base and 5 bases, there was a span of 11 bases. CDR3 length: 13 amino acids. Germline V gene sequence: CDR1 DFQATT, CDR2 SNEGSKA (reference sequence). CDR3 coding DNA: TGCAGTGCTAGAGTAGAGGCGGGGTATGGCTACACCTTC. Translation gives CSARVEAGYGYTF.

This clonotype turned up a few times. The V call is TRBV6-2 or TRBV6-3, the J call TRBJ2-1, with D perhaps TRBD1 (6 bases). The CDR3 consists of 17 residues. Germline CDR1 reads MNHEY; CDR2 reads SVGEGT. Trimming shortened V by 6 bases and J by 5 bases, and 23 bases separated the two germline ends. The CDR3 is CASRAFPRDKANNEQFF. As DNA, the CDR3 is TGTGCCAGCAGGGCCTTTCCACGGGACAAAGCTAACAATGAGCAGTTCTTC.

This sequence joins TRBV19 and TRBJ2-1; TRBD2 aligns across 14 bases. The V gene end was trimmed by 7 bases and the J gene end by 12 bases; junction bases not matched to a gene: 8. From germline, CDR1 is LNHDA and CDR2 SQIVND (reference sequence). The CDR3 length is 14 residues. The CDR3 here is CASTLSGLAGVQFF. The CDR3, as DNA: TGTGCCAGTACCCTGTCGGGACTAGCGGGGGTGCAGTTCTTC.

The chain is built from TRBV27 and TRBJ1-1; maybe TRBD1 (5 bases). The V and J ends lost 4 bases and 3 bases respectively, with 15 bases between them. Germline CDR1 is MNHEY and CDR2 is SMNVEV (reference sequence). The CDR3 length is 15 residues. The CDR3 DNA sequence: TGTGCCAGCAGTTACTCGAGAGGGGCTGACACTGAAGCTTTCTTT. Its translation is CASSYSRGADTEAFF.

This sequence joins TRBV7-9 and TRBJ2-1; 8 bases align to TRBD2. This CDR3 spans 16 amino acids. The V gene end was trimmed by 3 bases and the J gene end by 2 bases; junction bases not matched to a gene: 6. Per germline, CDR1 SEHNR and CDR2 FQNEAQ (reference sequence). The CDR3 here is CASSLRRGATYNEQFF. The CDR3 DNA sequence: TGTGCCAGCAGCTTGCGGCGGGGGGCAACCTACAATGAGCAGTTCTTC.

A few counts support this clonotype. The gene calls are TRBV5-1 and TRBJ1-4; D is unresolved. This CDR3 contains 14 residues. V was trimmed by 0 bases and J by 5 bases, leaving 8 bases between them. Germline V gives CDR1 SGHRS, CDR2 YFSETQ. The CDR3 coding sequence is TGCGCCAGCAGCTTGGACAGATCGAATGAAAAACTGTTTTTT. Amino acid sequence: CASSLDRSNEKLFF.

The V gene is TRBV7-3, the J gene TRBJ2-3; D call uncertain. The CDR3 contains 14 residues. Between the trimmed V and J ends, which lost 5 bases and 0 bases, there was a span of 9 bases. The germline V gene has CDR1 SGHTA and CDR2 FQGTGA. The CDR3 loop reads CASSLHGSTDTQYF. The CDR3, as DNA: TGTGCCAGCAGCCTTCACGGGAGCACAGATACGCAGTATTTT.

This clonotype was counted a single time. CDR3 in amino acids: CASSTSGTETQYF. As DNA, the CDR3 is TGTGCCAGCAGCACCTCCGGGACAGAGACCCAGTACTTC. The rearrangement joins TRBV7-9 to TRBJ2-5, with D possibly called TRBD1 or TRBD2 (5 bases each). Trimming cost V 5 bases and J 4 bases, with 11 bases left between them. Germline CDR1 is SEHNR and CDR2 is FQNEAQ (reference sequence). The CDR3 has 13 residues.

The rearrangement uses TRBV4-2 and TRBJ2-5, with D hard to call. This CDR3 has 15 amino acids. Germline V gene lookup returns CDR1 LGHNA and CDR2 YNFKEQ. The germline V and J ends were trimmed by 1 base and 5 bases, with 14 bases remaining between them. This CDR3 is CASSQVSGGMETQYF. In DNA form, the CDR3 reads TGTGCCAGCAGCCAAGTCTCGGGTGGTATGGAGACCCAGTACTTC.

This clonotype has just a few counts. The chain uses TRBV5-4 and TRBJ2-1, with D hard to call. Deletions cut 0 bases from V and 5 bases from J, with 9 bases between. The CDR3 has 14 amino acids. Looked up from germline, CDR1 is SGHNT and CDR2 is YYREEE (reference sequence). This chain's CDR3 is CASSLVPIDNEQFF. In nucleotides, the CDR3 is TGTGCCAGCAGCTTGGTCCCCATTGACAATGAGCAGTTCTTC.

This clonotype was seen repeatedly, ten times or more. The genes are TRBV12-3 or TRBV12-4 and TRBJ1-1; D gene uncertain. The CDR3 spans 12 residues. Trimming stripped 6 bases from V and 5 bases from J, with 10 bases between. CDR3 bases: TGTGCCAGCAGAATTGGGTGGACTGAAGCTTTCTTT. Residues: CASRIGWTEAFF.

The chain links TRBV20-1 to TRBJ2-1; 7 nucleotides match TRBD2. The germline V gene has CDR1 DFQATT and CDR2 SNEGSKA (reference sequence). V lost 1 base and J lost 0; bases outside the gene matches: 15. This CDR3 spans 19 amino acids. CDR3 bases: TGCAGTGCTAGAGGCCACCGGGGCCCGGGGGGAAGCTCCTACAATGAGCAGTTCTTC. Encoded protein: CSARGHRGPGGSSYNEQFF.

This clonotype has a handful of counts. The chain employs TRBV5-1 and TRBJ2-1; D is possibly TRBD1 (5 bases). This CDR3 comprises 17 residues. V lost 0 bases and J lost 0, with 13 bases in between. Germline CDR1 is SGHRS and CDR2 is YFSETQ. CDR3 in DNA: TGCGCCAGCAGCTTGGCTACAGGCCTGAGCTCCTACAATGAGCAGTTCTTC. Its translation is CASSLATGLSSYNEQFF.

The rearrangement joins TRBV6-5 to TRBJ2-3; D not certain. Trimming cost V 0 bases and J 1 base, with 11 bases left between them. Germline V gene sequence: CDR1 MNHEY, CDR2 SVGAGI. The CDR3 contains 16 residues. The CDR3 protein is CASSYSVLKGTDTQYF. CDR3 nucleotides: TGTGCCAGCAGTTACTCGGTACTGAAAGGCACAGATACGCAGTATTTT.

The chain carries TRBV27 and TRBJ2-6, with D possibly being TRBD1 or TRBD2 (5 bases each). With 5 bases removed from V and 4 bases from J, the gap between germline ends came to 21 bases. CDR1 is MNHEY and CDR2 is SMNVEV in the germline V gene (reference sequence). The CDR3 consists of 18 residues. The CDR3 sequence is CASSPRALGAGGANVLTF. The CDR3 region has the DNA TGTGCCAGCAGTCCCAGGGCTCTGGGAGCCGGGGGGGCCAACGTCCTGACTTTC.

This clonotype was counted between two and nine times. The V call is TRBV7-9, the J call TRBJ2-5; 7 nucleotides agree with TRBD1. The CDR3 covers 18 residues. Germline CDR1 SEHNR, CDR2 FQNEAQ (reference sequence). J was trimmed by 1 base and V by 1 base; bases with no gene match: 12. DNA of the CDR3: TGTGCCAGCAGCTTAGTGTCTGGAGCGACAGGGATCCAAGAGACCCAGTACTTC. Protein sequence: CASSLVSGATGIQETQYF.

The rearrangement joins TRBV5-6 to TRBJ1-2, with a tentative D call TRBD1 (5 bases). The CDR3 is 15 residues long. The V end lost 1 base, the J end lost 1 base, and 11 bases lay between the germline ends. CDR1 and CDR2 from the germline V gene are SGHDT and YYEEEE. CDR3: CASSLIARDNYGYTF. In DNA form, the CDR3 reads TGTGCCAGCAGCTTGATTGCCAGGGATAACTATGGCTACACCTTC.

The chain joins TRBV9 to TRBJ2-7; possible D gene TRBD2, 6 bases. Trimming left V 4 bases short and J 3 bases short, with 14 bases between. Looked up from germline, CDR1 is SGDLS and CDR2 is YYNGEE. The CDR3 runs to 14 residues. The CDR3 sequence: CASSPEGGYYEQYF. CDR3 nucleotide sequence: TGTGCCAGCAGCCCAGAGGGAGGTTACTACGAGCAGTACTTC. The entire variable domain, with the rest obtained from reference TRBV9 and TRBJ2-7, is as follows: DSGVTQTPKHLITATGQRVTLRCSPRSGDLSVYWYQQSLDQGLQFLIQYYNGEERAKGNILERFSAQQFPDLHSELNLSSLELGDSALYFCASSPEGGYYEQYFGPGTRLTVT.

V and J are TRBV11-2 and TRBJ2-3; D gene unclear. CDR1 and CDR2 (germline): SGHAT, FQNNGV. V lost 7 bases and J lost 6, with 14 bases in between. This CDR3 has 13 amino acids. CDR3 bases: TGTGCCAGCAACTCGCTAATCCCGGATACGCAGTATTTT. Its protein product is CASNSLIPDTQYF.

The J gene is TRBJ2-7, the V gene TRBV29-1; TRBD1 might be the D (5 bases). The germline V gene has CDR1 SQVTM and CDR2 ANQGSEA. Trimming removed 6 bases from V and 3 bases from J, with 9 bases in between. The CDR3 has 11 residues. The CDR3 reads CSVIGHYEQYF. CDR3 DNA sequence: TGCAGCGTAATAGGACACTACGAGCAGTACTTC.

This clonotype has just a few counts. The rearrangement joins TRBV18 to TRBJ2-1; weak D call: TRBD1 (6 bases). The CDR3 has 14 residues. V dropped 3 bases and J dropped 12 bases, with 18 bases sitting between them. The V gene's germline CDR1 is KGHSH and CDR2 LQKENI. CDR3 loop: CASSPADTGLRQFF. The CDR3 DNA follows: TGTGCCAGCTCACCTGCCGATACAGGGCTTCGGCAGTTCTTC.

V is TRBV20-1 and J is TRBJ2-1; 8 nucleotides align to TRBD2. This CDR3 spans 16 amino acids. Trimming at V came to 0 bases and at J to 9 bases, leaving 13 bases not matched to a gene. The germline gives CDR1 DFQATT, CDR2 SNEGSKA (reference sequence). The CDR3 reads CSARDRDGRAFGEQFF. CDR3 nucleotides: TGCAGTGCTAGAGATCGTGACGGGAGGGCCTTTGGTGAGCAGTTCTTC.

The chain couples TRBV20-1 to TRBJ2-1, with 9 nucleotides matching TRBD2. The CDR3 contains 16 residues. With V trimmed by 1 base and J by 2 bases, 6 bases remained unmatched. Germline V CDR1 and CDR2: DFQATT, SNEGSKA (reference sequence). CDR3 in DNA: TGCAGTGCTAGAGCCGAACTAGCGGGCGCCTACAATGAGCAGTTCTTC. It codes for CSARAELAGAYNEQFF.

This clonotype has more than one count but fewer than ten. The chain carries TRBV9 and TRBJ2-5; maybe TRBD2 (6 bases). Germline V CDR1 and CDR2: SGDLS, YYNGEE. CDR3 size: 19 residues. Between the trimmed V and J ends, which lost 3 bases and 1 base, there was a span of 25 bases. CDR3 region: CASSASRGRTGRPQETQYF. DNA of the CDR3: TGTGCCAGCAGCGCCTCTCGCGGGCGGACGGGGAGGCCCCAAGAGACCCAGTACTTC.

This clonotype has just a few counts. The chain joins TRBV7-6 to TRBJ2-2, with 10 bases identical to TRBD1. Germline V gene sequence: CDR1 SGHVS, CDR2 FNYEAQ. This CDR3 has 15 amino acids. V gave up 4 bases and J gave up 7 bases; unmatched junction bases: 6. DNA of the CDR3: TGTGCCAGCAGCTCGGGACAGGGGAGTATCGGGGAGCTGTTTTTT. Translation: CASSSGQGSIGELFF.

There are many counts of this clonotype. The chain carries TRBV29-1 and TRBJ2-4; TRBD1 aligns across 9 bases. J gave up 6 bases and V 4 bases, and 4 bases lay outside the gene matches. The CDR3 is 13 residues long. The germline V gene has CDR1 SQVTM and CDR2 ANQGSEA. The CDR3, as DNA: TGCAGCGTTGCGGGGACAGGGCGAAACATTCAGTACTTC. Protein: CSVAGTGRNIQYF.

As DNA, the CDR3 is TGCGCCAGCAGCTTGGAGAGTGAAAAACTGTTTTTT. It encodes CASSLESEKLFF. The chain has TRBV5-1 and TRBJ1-4; D remains unclear. Germline-derived CDR1 and CDR2 are SGHRS and YFSETQ. The CDR3 contains 12 residues. V shed 0 bases and J shed 7 bases, with 4 bases lying between them. The full variable domain, in which reference TRBV5-1 and TRBJ1-4 provide the parts outside the CDR3, is KAGVTQTPRYLIKTRGQQVTLSCSPISGHRSVSWYQQTPGQGLQFLFEYFSETQRNKGNFPGRFSGRQFSNSRSEMNVSTLELGDSALYLCASSLESEKLFFGSGTQLSVL.